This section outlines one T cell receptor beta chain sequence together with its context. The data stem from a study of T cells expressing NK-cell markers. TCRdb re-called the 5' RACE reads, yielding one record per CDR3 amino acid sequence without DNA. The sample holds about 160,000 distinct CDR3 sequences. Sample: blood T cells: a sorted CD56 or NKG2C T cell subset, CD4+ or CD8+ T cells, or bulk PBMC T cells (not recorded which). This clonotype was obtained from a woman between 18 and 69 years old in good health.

The CDR3 reads CASSLKGYTEAFF. J is TRBJ1-1 and V is TRBV12-3 or TRBV12-4; the D gene TCRdb calls, TRBD1, cannot be checked with no DNA. The CDR3 has 13 amino acids.